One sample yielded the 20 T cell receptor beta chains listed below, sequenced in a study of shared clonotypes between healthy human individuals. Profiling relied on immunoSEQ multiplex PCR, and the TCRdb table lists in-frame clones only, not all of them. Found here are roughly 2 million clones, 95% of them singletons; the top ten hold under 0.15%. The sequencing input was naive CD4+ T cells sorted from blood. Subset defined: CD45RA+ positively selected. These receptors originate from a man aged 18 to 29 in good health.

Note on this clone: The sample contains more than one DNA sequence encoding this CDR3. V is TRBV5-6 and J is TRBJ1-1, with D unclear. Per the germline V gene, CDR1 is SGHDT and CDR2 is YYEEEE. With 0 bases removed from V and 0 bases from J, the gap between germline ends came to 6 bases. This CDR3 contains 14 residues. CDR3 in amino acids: CASSLEGLNTEAFF. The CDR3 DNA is TGTGCCAGCAGCTTGGAGGGATTGAACACTGAAGCTTTCTTT.

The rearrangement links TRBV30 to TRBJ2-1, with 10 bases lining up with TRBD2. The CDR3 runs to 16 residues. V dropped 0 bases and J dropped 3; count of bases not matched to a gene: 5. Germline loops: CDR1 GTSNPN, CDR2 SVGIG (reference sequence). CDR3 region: CAWSVVLAGSYNEQFF. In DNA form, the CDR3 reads TGTGCCTGGAGTGTAGTACTAGCGGGAAGCTACAATGAGCAGTTCTTC.

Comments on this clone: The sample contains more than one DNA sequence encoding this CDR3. CDR3 protein: CASSLRQATNEKLFF. As DNA, the CDR3 is TGTGCCAGCAGTTTACGACAAGCAACTAATGAAAAACTGTTTTTT. V usage is TRBV28 and J usage is TRBJ1-4; no reliable D call. This CDR3 has 15 residues. Germline V gene data show CDR1 as MDHEN and CDR2 as SYDVKM. V was trimmed by 2 bases and J by 0 bases, leaving 7 bases between them.

For the CDR3, the DNA is TGTGCCAGCGGGGGAAGGAACACTGAAGCTTTCTTT. This gives the protein CASGGRNTEAFF. V gene TRBV7-8 combines with J gene TRBJ1-1; tentative D call: TRBD1 (5 bases). Trimming removed 8 bases from V and 1 base from J, with 8 bases in between. Germline V gene data show CDR1 as SGHVS and CDR2 as FQNEAQ. This CDR3 is 12 amino acids long.

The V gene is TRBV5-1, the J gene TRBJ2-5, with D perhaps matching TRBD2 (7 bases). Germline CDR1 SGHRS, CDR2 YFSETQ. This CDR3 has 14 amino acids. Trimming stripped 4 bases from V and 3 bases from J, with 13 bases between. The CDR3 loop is CASSTGRGKETQYF. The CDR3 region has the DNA TGCGCCAGCAGCACAGGGAGGGGGAAAGAGACCCAGTACTTC.

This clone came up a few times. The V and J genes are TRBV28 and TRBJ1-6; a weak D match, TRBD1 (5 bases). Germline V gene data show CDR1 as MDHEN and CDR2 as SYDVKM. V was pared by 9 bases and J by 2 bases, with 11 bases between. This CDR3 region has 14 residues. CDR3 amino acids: CASHQGPYNSPLHF. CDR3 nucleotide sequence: TGTGCCAGTCACCAGGGTCCCTATAATTCACCCCTCCACTTT.

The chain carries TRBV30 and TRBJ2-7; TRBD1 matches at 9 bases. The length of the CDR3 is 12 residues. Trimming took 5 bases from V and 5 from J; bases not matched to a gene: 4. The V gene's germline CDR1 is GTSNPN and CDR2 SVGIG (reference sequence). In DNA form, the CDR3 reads TGTGCCTGGGGGACAGGGCAGGACGAGCAGTACTTC. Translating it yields CAWGTGQDEQYF.

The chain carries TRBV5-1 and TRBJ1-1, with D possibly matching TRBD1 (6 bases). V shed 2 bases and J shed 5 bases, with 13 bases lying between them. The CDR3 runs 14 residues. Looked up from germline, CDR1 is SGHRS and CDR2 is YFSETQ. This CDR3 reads CASSLNQGRTEAFF. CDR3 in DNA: TGCGCCAGCAGCTTAAATCAGGGGCGAACTGAAGCTTTCTTT.

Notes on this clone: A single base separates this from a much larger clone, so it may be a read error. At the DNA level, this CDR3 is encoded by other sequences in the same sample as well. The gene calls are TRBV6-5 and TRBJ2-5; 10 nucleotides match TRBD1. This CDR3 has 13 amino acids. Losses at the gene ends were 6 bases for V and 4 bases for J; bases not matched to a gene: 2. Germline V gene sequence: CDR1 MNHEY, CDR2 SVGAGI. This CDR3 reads CASSRTGGETQYF. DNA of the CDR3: TGTGCCAGCAGCCGGACAGGGGGAGAGACCCAGTACTTC.

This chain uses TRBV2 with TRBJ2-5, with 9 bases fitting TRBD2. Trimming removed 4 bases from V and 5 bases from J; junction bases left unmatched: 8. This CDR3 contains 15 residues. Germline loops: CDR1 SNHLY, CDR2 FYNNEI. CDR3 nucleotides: TGTGCCAGCAGTGTGGGGACTAGCCGATCGGAGACCCAGTACTTC. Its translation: CASSVGTSRSETQYF.

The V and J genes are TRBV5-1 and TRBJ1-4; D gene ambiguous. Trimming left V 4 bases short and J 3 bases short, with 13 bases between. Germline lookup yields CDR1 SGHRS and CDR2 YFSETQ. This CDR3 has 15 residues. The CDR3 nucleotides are TGCGCCAGCAGCCCGCAAAGCCCTCCTAATGAAAAACTGTTTTTT. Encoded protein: CASSPQSPPNEKLFF.

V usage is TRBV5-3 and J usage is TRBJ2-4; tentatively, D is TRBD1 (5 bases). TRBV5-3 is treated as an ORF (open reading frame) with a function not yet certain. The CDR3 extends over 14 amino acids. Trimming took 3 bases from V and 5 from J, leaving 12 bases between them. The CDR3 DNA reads TGTGCCAGAAGCTGGAGACAGCCTCAAAACATTCAGTACTTC. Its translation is CARSWRQPQNIQYF.

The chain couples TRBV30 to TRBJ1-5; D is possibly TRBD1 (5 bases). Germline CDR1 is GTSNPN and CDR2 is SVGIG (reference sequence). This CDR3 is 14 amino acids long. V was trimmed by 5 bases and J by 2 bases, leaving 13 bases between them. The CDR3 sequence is CAWSGIEGNQPQHF. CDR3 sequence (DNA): TGTGCCTGGTCAGGGATAGAGGGCAATCAGCCCCAGCATTTT.

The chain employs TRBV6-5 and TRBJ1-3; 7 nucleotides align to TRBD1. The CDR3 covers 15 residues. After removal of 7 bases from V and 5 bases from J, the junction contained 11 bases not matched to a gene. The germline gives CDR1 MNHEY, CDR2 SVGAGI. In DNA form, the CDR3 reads TGTGCCAGCAAACTCCACAGGGGTGACAGAAACACCATATATTTT. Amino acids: CASKLHRGDRNTIYF.

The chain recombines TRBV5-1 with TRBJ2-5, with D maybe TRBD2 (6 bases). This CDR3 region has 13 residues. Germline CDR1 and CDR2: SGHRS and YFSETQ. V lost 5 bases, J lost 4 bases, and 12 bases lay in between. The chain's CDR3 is CASRRDVGETQYF. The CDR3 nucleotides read TGCGCCAGCAGGCGGGACGTGGGAGAGACCCAGTACTTC.

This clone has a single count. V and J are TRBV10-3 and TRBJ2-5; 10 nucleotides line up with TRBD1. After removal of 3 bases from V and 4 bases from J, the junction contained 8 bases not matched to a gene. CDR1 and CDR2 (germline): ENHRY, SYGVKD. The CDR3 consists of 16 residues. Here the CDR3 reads CAISEPGTGDGETQYF. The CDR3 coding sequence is TGTGCCATCAGTGAACCCGGGACAGGGGATGGAGAGACCCAGTACTTC.

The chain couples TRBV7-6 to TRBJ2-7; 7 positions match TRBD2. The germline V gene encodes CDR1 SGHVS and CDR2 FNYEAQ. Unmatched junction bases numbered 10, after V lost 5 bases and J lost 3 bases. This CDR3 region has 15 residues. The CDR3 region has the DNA TGTGCCAGCAGCGCCGCCGGGGGACTACACTACGAGCAGTACTTC. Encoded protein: CASSAAGGLHYEQYF.

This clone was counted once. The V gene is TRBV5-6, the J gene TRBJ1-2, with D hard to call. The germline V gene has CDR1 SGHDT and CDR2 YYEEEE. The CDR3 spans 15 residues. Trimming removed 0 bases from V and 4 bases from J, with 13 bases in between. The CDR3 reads CASSLAGRVGYGYTF. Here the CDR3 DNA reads TGTGCCAGCAGCTTGGCCGGGCGGGTCGGCTATGGCTACACCTTC.

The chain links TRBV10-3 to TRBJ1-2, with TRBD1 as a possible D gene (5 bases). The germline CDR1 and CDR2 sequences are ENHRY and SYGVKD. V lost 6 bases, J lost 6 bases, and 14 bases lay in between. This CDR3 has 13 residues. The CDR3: CAIRGRVSDGYTF. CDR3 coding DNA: TGTGCCATCAGGGGCAGGGTATCGGATGGCTACACCTTC.

The CDR3 bases are TGTGCCAGCTCACCAAGATGGACAGGGGGCACCTACGAGCAGTACTTC. Residues: CASSPRWTGGTYEQYF. The gene calls are TRBV18 and TRBJ2-7; the match to TRBD1 covers 11 bases. CDR1 is KGHSH and CDR2 is LQKENI in the germline V gene. There are 16 residues in the CDR3. Losses at the gene ends were 2 bases for V and 2 bases for J; bases not matched to a gene: 5.